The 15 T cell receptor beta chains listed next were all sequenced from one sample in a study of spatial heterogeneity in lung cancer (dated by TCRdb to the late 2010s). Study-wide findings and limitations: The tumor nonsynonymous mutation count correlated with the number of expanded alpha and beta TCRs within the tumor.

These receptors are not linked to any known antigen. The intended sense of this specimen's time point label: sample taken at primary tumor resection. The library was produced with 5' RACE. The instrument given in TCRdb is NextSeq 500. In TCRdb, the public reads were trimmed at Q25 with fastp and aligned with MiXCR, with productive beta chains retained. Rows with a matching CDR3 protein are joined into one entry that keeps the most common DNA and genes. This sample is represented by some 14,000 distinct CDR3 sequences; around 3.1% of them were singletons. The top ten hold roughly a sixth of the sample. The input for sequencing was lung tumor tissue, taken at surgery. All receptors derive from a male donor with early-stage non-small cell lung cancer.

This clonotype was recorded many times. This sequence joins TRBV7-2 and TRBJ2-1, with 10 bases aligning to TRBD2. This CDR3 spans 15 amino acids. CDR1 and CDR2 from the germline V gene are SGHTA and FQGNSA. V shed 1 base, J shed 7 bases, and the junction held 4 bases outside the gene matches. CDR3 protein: CASSLELAGSNEQFF. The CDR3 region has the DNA TGTGCCAGCAGCTTAGAACTAGCGGGGAGTAATGAGCAGTTCTTC.

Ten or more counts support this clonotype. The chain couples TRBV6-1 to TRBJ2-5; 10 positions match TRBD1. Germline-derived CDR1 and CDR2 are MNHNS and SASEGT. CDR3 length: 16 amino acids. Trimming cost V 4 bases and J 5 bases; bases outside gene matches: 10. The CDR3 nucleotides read TGTGCCAGCAGTGCGCAGTCCGGGACAGGGGCTGAGACCCAGTACTTC. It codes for CASSAQSGTGAETQYF.

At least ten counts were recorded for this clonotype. The CDR3: CASSGRMGAIDTQYF. The CDR3 DNA follows: TGTGCCAGCAGCGGCCGGATGGGGGCGATAGATACGCAGTATTTT. This sequence joins TRBV9 and TRBJ2-3; TRBD1 is a possible D gene (6 bases). The germline V gene has CDR1 SGDLS and CDR2 YYNGEE. Between the trimmed V and J ends, which lost 3 bases and 5 bases, there was a span of 16 bases. The CDR3 spans 15 residues.

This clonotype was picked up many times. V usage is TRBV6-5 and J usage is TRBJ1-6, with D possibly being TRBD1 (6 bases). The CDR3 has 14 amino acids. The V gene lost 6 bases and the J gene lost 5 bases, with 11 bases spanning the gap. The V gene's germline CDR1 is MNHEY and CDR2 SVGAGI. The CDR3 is CASRRGKDNSPLHF. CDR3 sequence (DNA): TGTGCCAGCAGAAGGGGGAAGGATAATTCACCCCTCCACTTT.

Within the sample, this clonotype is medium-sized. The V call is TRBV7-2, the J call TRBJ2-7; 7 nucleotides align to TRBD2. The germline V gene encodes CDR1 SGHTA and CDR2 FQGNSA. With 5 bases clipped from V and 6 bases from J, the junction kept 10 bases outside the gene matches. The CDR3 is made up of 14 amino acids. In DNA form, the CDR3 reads TGTGCCAGCAGCCCCCCAGCGGGGATTGGCGAGCAGTACTTC. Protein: CASSPPAGIGEQYF. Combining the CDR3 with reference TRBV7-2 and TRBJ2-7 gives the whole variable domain GAGVSQSPSNKVTEKGKDVELRCDPISGHTALYWYRQSLGQGLEFLIYFQGNSAPDKSGLPSDRFSAERTGGSVSTLTIQRTQQEDSAVYLCASSPPAGIGEQYFGPGTRLTVT.

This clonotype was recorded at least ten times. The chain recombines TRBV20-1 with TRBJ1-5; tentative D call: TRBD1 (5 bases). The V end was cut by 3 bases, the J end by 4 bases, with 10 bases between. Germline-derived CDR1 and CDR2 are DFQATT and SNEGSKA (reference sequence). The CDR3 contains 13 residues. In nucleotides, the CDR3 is TGCAGTGCTAGTGGGACGGCGAATCAGCCCCAGCATTTT. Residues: CSASGTANQPQHF.

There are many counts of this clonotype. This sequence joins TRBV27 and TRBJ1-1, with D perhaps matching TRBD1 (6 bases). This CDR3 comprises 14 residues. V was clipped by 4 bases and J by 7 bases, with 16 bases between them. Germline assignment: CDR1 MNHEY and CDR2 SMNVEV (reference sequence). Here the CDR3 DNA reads TGTGCCAGCAGTTCCGCCGGGGGCCTTCGTGAAGCTTTCTTT. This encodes CASSSAGGLREAFF.

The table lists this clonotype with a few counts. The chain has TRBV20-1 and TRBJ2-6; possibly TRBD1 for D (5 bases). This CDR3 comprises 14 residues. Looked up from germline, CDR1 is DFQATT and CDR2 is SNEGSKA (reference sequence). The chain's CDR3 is CSPAPGTGANVLTF. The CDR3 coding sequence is TGCTCTCCCGCTCCAGGGACTGGGGCCAACGTCCTGACTTTC.

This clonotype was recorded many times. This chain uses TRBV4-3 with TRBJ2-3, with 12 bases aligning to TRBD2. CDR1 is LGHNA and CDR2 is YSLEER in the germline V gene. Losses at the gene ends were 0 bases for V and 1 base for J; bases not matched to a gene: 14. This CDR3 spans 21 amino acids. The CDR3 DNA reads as TGCGCCAGCAGCCAAGATTGGACTAGCGGGACGCATGGGCGTCGCACAGATACGCAGTATTTT. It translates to CASSQDWTSGTHGRRTDTQYF.

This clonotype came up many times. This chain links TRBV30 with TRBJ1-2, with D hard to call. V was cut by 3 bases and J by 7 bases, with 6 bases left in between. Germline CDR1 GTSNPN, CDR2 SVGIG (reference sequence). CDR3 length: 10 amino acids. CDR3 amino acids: CAWRQGGYTF. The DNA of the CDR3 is TGTGCCTGGAGACAAGGTGGCTACACCTTC.

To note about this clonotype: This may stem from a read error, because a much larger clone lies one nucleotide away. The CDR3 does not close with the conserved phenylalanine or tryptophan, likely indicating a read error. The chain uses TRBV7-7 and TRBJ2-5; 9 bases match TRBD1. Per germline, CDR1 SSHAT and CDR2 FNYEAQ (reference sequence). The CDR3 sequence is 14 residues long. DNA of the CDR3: TGTGCTAGCAGCCCGGGACAGGGTCGAGAGACCCAGTACTTG. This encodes CASSPGQGRETQYL.

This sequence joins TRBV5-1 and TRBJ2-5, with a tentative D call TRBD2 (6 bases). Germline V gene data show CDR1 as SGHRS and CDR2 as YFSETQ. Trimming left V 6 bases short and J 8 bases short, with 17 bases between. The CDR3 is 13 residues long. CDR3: CASKTGLEGTQYF. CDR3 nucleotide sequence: TGCGCCAGCAAGACGGGCCTGGAGGGTACCCAGTACTTC.

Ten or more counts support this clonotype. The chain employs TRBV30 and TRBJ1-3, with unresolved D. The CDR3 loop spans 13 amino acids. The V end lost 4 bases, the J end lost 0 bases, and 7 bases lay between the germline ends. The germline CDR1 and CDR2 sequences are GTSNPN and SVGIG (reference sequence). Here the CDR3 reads CAWNEVSGNTIYF. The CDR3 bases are TGTGCCTGGAACGAGGTCTCTGGAAACACCATATATTTT.

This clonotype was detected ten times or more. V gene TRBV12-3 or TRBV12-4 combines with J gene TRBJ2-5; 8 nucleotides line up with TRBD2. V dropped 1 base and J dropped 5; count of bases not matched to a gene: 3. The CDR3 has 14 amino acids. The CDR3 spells CASSLVGGVETQYF. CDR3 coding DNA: TGTGCCAGCAGTTTAGTCGGGGGGGTCGAGACCCAGTACTTC.

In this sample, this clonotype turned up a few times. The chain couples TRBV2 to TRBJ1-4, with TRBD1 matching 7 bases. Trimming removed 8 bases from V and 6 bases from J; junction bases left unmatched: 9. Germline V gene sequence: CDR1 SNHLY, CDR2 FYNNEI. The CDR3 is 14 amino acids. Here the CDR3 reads CASRVTGLDEKLFF. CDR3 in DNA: TGTGCCAGCCGGGTGACAGGGCTCGATGAAAAACTGTTTTTT. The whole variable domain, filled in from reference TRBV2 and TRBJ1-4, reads EPEVTQTPSHQVTQMGQEVILRCVPISNHLYFYWYRQILGQKVEFLVSFYNNEISEKSEIFDDQFSVERPDGSNFTLKIRSTKLEDSAMYFCASRVTGLDEKLFFGSGTQLSVL.